This TCR beta chain emerged from a study of beta chain features in type 1 diabetes. Notes on the study in general: Shortening that was moderate but significant affected the TCRB CDR3s of Type 1 diabetes patients in all four CD4+ subsets.

This clone appeared a few times. Its antigen is undetermined. The authors reverse transcribed all of the isolated RNA, so sequencing captured expressed TCRB transcripts. The table came from immunoSEQ multiplex PCR; TCRdb's copy has only in-frame clones and leaves some out. The table has 200,000 to 300,000 clones, 11% seen once. With 3 bases removed from V and 8 bases from J, the gap between germline ends came to 13 bases. Germline lookup yields CDR1 SQVTM and CDR2 ANQGSEA. The CDR3 contains 12 residues. Sequenced sample: naive CD4+ T cells from blood. The TCR originated in a man between 25 and 39 years old with type 1 diabetes. The chain is built from TRBV29-1 and TRBJ1-2, with D uncertain. CDR3 DNA: TGCAGCGTTGATAAGCCTCCCCGAGGCTACACCTTC. The encoded protein is CSVDKPPRGYTF.